What follows are 13 T cell receptor beta chains derived from one specimen sequenced in a study of cytomegalovirus exposure and HLA in healthy donors. PCR employed 60 Vbeta and 13 Jbeta primers. TCRdb's copy holds only in-frame clones and misses some; the assay was immunoSEQ multiplex PCR. The data show 210,000 or so clones, more than 60% seen once. Input material: PBMCs. The receptors shown here come from a woman in her twenties or thirties in good health and CMV-seropositive.

The chain has TRBV28 and TRBJ1-5; 8 nucleotides align to TRBD1. Trimming took 7 bases from V and 3 from J; bases not matched to a gene: 8. Germline lookup yields CDR1 MDHEN and CDR2 SYDVKM. The CDR3 is 15 amino acids. The CDR3 spells CASNGPGQDNQPQHF. For the CDR3, the DNA is TGTGCCAGCAACGGTCCGGGACAGGACAATCAGCCCCAGCATTTT.

J is TRBJ1-1 and V is TRBV28; no reliable D call. Trimming left V 7 bases short and J 8 bases short, with 8 bases between. This CDR3 is built from 10 residues. CDR1 and CDR2 from the germline V gene are MDHEN and SYDVKM. DNA of the CDR3: TGTGCCAGCACCCCGGGGGAAGCTTTCTTT. Protein: CASTPGEAFF. The entire variable domain, with the rest obtained from reference TRBV28 and TRBJ1-1, is as follows: DVKVTQSSRYLVKRTGEKVFLECVQDMDHENMFWYRQDPGLGLRLIYFSYDVKMKEKGDIPEGYSVSREKKERFSLILESASTNQTSMYLCASTPGEAFFGQGTRLTVV.

The chain couples TRBV7-9 to TRBJ1-5; 7 bases are a match to TRBD1. The CDR3 runs to 16 residues. Germline V CDR1 and CDR2: SEHNR, FQNEAQ (reference sequence). The V segment lost 4 bases and the J segment 2 bases; nucleotides outside the gene matches: 8. In DNA form, the CDR3 reads TGTGCCAGCAGCTATTCTAAAGGGACAGGCAATCAGCCCCAGCATTTT. Its translation is CASSYSKGTGNQPQHF.

Only a few counts were recorded for this clone. V gene TRBV4-2 combines with J gene TRBJ1-3, with no clear D. CDR3 length: 15 amino acids. V lost 3 bases and J 0 bases, leaving 9 bases between the germline ends. Germline-derived CDR1 and CDR2 are LGHNA and YNFKEQ. The DNA for the CDR3 is TGTGCCAGCAGCCAGACTGATGCCTCTGGAAACACCATATATTTT. Protein sequence: CASSQTDASGNTIYF.

V usage is TRBV2 and J usage is TRBJ2-2; weak D call: TRBD2 (6 bases). Deletions cut 6 bases from V and 0 bases from J, with 8 bases between. Germline lookup yields CDR1 SNHLY and CDR2 FYNNEI. This CDR3 is built from 14 residues. The CDR3: CASRWDSNTGELFF. For the CDR3, the DNA is TGTGCCAGCAGATGGGACTCGAACACCGGGGAGCTGTTTTTT.

This chain connects TRBV10-3 to TRBJ2-1; 11 bases match TRBD2. The junction had 2 bases not matched to a gene; V was cut back by 4 bases and J by 0 bases. Germline-derived CDR1 and CDR2 are ENHRY and SYGVKD. The CDR3 has 16 residues. The CDR3 spells CAISGGTSGSYNEQFF. For the CDR3, the DNA is TGTGCCATCAGTGGGGGGACTAGCGGCTCCTACAATGAGCAGTTCTTC.

This clone was picked up one time. This rearrangement joins TRBV19 to TRBJ1-2, with 8 positions matching TRBD1. Germline V CDR1 and CDR2: LNHDA, SQIVND (reference sequence). Trimming removed 10 bases from V and 8 bases from J; junction bases left unmatched: 12. This CDR3 is 13 amino acids long. CDR3 DNA: TGTGCCACCCTGGACAGGGACGGTGAAGGCTACACCTTC. Translating it yields CATLDRDGEGYTF.

This clone was recorded once. The chain has TRBV14 and TRBJ2-1; the D is unclear. CDR3 size: 11 residues. CDR1 and CDR2 (germline): SGHDN, FVKESK. The V gene lost 6 bases and the J gene lost 3 bases, with 3 bases spanning the gap. The CDR3 here is CASSLYNEQFF. CDR3 DNA: TGTGCCAGCAGTCTCTACAATGAGCAGTTCTTC.

In this sample, this clone turned up a few times. The genes are TRBV7-2 and TRBJ2-7, with TRBD2 matching over 7 bases. The junction had 12 bases not matched to a gene; V was cut back by 2 bases and J by 11 bases. CDR1 and CDR2 (germline): SGHTA, FQGNSA. The CDR3 consists of 14 residues. The CDR3 here is CASSLRDSGPLKYF. In DNA, the CDR3 is TGTGCCAGCAGCTTAAGGGATAGCGGGCCGCTAAAGTACTTC.

This clone has a single count. The chain carries TRBV29-1 and TRBJ2-3; D is uncertain. CDR3 length equals 12 residues. V lost 3 bases, J lost 0 bases, and 4 bases lay in between. CDR1 and CDR2 (germline): SQVTM, ANQGSEA. The CDR3 DNA follows: TGCAGCGTTGATTCGAGCACAGATACGCAGTATTTT. Its protein is CSVDSSTDTQYF.

The V and J genes are TRBV7-9 and TRBJ1-1; D gene ambiguous. V lost 5 bases and J 6 bases, leaving 10 bases between the germline ends. The CDR3 runs 12 residues. Germline CDR1 is SEHNR and CDR2 is FQNEAQ (reference sequence). In DNA, the CDR3 is TGTGCCAGCAGCCCTAGAACGTCTGAAGCTTTCTTT. This sequence encodes CASSPRTSEAFF.

The chain recombines TRBV28 with TRBJ1-1, with 7 positions matching TRBD1. Germline lookup yields CDR1 MDHEN and CDR2 SYDVKM. This CDR3 region has 12 residues. The junction had 5 bases not matched to a gene; V was cut back by 2 bases and J by 11 bases. The CDR3 DNA reads as TGTGCCAGCAGTTTACTGGGACAGTTGGCTTTCTTT. Its translation is CASSLLGQLAFF. Together with reference TRBV28 and TRBJ1-1, the CDR3 gives the full variable domain: DVKVTQSSRYLVKRTGEKVFLECVQDMDHENMFWYRQDPGLGLRLIYFSYDVKMKEKGDIPEGYSVSREKKERFSLILESASTNQTSMYLCASSLLGQLAFFGQGTRLTVV.

The chain carries TRBV11-2 and TRBJ1-5, with 11 bases aligning to TRBD1. The CDR3 runs to 13 residues. Trimming took 6 bases from V and 7 from J; bases not matched to a gene: 2. Germline CDR1 reads SGHAT; CDR2 reads FQNNGV. The CDR3 DNA is TGTGCCAGCAGTCGGGACAGGGGGCAGCCCCAGCATTTT. Encoded protein: CASSRDRGQPQHF.